Described below is a single T cell receptor (beta chain) sequence and its context. As processed by the authors: The authors estimated nucleated cell counts from reference gene primer amplification. Profiling relied on immunoSEQ multiplex PCR, and the TCRdb table lists in-frame clones only, not all of them. V, J and clone size reflect that table, while D and trimming were determined from the DNA. This sample carries some 35,000 clones, roughly 88% of them seen once, and the ten largest clones take 13% to 15%. This entry belongs to a study of blood T cell repertoires in COVID-19. In the study overall: Material from acute and convalescent COVID-19 was sourced from the United States, Italy and Spain. Nucleic acid was either cDNA or gDNA, and it came from T cells, B-cell-depleted T cells, or PBMCs.

CDR1 MNHEY and CDR2 SVGAGI come from the germline V gene. V was cut by 0 bases and J by 7 bases, with 13 bases left in between. The CDR3 spans 14 residues. The TCR comes from a man between 60 and 75 years old with active COVID-19. This chain connects TRBV6-5 to TRBJ2-7, with D possibly matching TRBD1 (6 bases). Material: peripheral blood. The DNA of the CDR3 is TGTGCCAGCAGTTACTCCGGCAGGGGCAGGGAGCAGTACTTC. Amino acid sequence: CASSYSGRGREQYF.